This TCR beta chain was captured in a study of early stage breast cancer tumors. Whole-study context: Most invasive tumors, about 80% of the 16, were ER+/PR+/HER2-. Among approximately 12 ER+/PR+/HER2- tumors, eight were ductal, four lobular. Whole-study results and caveats: Most shared enriched TCRB sequences were commonly generated ones.

Each sample had two DNA replicates, around 0.45 ug blood or roughly 1.4 ug tissue. Data came from immunoSEQ multiplex PCR; TCRdb stores just in-frame clones and leaves some out. The table records roughly 30,000 clones, around three quarters of them present only once. Trimming took 9 bases from V and 6 from J; bases not matched to a gene: 18. The germline V gene encodes CDR1 SGHDN and CDR2 FVKESK. The CDR3 sequence is 16 residues long. In regard to this clone: Its matching antigen is unknown.

The sequenced sample consisted of blood. The V and J genes are TRBV14 and TRBJ2-7; 9 positions match TRBD1. This clonotype originated in a person in their sixties with breast cancer. The CDR3 loop is CARAEYTGTGLAEQYF. The CDR3 region has the DNA TGTGCCAGAGCAGAATACACCGGGACAGGGTTGGCCGAGCAGTACTTC.